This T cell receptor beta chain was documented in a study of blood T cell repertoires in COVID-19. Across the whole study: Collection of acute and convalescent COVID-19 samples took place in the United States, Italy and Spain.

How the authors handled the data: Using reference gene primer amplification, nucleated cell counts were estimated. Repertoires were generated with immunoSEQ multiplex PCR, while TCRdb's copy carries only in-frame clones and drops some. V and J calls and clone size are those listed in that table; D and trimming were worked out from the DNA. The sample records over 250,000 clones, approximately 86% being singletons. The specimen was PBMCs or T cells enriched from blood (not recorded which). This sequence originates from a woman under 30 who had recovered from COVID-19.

The CDR3 region has the DNA TGCAGCGTTGAAGACTCACTAGCGGGAGGGCCGGGAGAGCAGTTCTTC. Amino acids: CSVEDSLAGGPGEQFF. The chain combines TRBV29-1 with TRBJ2-1, with 13 bases that match TRBD2. The V gene's germline CDR1 is SQVTM and CDR2 ANQGSEA. The junction had 9 bases not matched to a gene; V was cut back by 0 bases and J by 10 bases. CDR3 length: 16 amino acids.